This T cell receptor beta chain stems from a study of cytomegalovirus exposure and HLA in healthy donors. The V gene end was trimmed by 4 bases and the J gene end by 4 bases; junction bases not matched to a gene: 2. The CDR3 extends over 13 amino acids. Per the germline V gene, CDR1 is SGHTA and CDR2 is FQGTGA. PCR was performed using 60 Vbeta and 13 Jbeta primers. TCRdb's copy holds only in-frame clones and misses some; the assay was immunoSEQ multiplex PCR. This table has around 230,000 clones, about 85% appearing once. The clonotype was recovered from a girl aged 2 to 9 in good health and CMV-seronegative. The chain joins TRBV7-3 to TRBJ2-3; TRBD2 matches 7 bases. The sequenced sample consisted of PBMCs. The CDR3 protein is CASSYGLADTQYF. Written as DNA, the CDR3 is TGTGCCAGCAGCTACGGACTAGCAGATACGCAGTATTTT.